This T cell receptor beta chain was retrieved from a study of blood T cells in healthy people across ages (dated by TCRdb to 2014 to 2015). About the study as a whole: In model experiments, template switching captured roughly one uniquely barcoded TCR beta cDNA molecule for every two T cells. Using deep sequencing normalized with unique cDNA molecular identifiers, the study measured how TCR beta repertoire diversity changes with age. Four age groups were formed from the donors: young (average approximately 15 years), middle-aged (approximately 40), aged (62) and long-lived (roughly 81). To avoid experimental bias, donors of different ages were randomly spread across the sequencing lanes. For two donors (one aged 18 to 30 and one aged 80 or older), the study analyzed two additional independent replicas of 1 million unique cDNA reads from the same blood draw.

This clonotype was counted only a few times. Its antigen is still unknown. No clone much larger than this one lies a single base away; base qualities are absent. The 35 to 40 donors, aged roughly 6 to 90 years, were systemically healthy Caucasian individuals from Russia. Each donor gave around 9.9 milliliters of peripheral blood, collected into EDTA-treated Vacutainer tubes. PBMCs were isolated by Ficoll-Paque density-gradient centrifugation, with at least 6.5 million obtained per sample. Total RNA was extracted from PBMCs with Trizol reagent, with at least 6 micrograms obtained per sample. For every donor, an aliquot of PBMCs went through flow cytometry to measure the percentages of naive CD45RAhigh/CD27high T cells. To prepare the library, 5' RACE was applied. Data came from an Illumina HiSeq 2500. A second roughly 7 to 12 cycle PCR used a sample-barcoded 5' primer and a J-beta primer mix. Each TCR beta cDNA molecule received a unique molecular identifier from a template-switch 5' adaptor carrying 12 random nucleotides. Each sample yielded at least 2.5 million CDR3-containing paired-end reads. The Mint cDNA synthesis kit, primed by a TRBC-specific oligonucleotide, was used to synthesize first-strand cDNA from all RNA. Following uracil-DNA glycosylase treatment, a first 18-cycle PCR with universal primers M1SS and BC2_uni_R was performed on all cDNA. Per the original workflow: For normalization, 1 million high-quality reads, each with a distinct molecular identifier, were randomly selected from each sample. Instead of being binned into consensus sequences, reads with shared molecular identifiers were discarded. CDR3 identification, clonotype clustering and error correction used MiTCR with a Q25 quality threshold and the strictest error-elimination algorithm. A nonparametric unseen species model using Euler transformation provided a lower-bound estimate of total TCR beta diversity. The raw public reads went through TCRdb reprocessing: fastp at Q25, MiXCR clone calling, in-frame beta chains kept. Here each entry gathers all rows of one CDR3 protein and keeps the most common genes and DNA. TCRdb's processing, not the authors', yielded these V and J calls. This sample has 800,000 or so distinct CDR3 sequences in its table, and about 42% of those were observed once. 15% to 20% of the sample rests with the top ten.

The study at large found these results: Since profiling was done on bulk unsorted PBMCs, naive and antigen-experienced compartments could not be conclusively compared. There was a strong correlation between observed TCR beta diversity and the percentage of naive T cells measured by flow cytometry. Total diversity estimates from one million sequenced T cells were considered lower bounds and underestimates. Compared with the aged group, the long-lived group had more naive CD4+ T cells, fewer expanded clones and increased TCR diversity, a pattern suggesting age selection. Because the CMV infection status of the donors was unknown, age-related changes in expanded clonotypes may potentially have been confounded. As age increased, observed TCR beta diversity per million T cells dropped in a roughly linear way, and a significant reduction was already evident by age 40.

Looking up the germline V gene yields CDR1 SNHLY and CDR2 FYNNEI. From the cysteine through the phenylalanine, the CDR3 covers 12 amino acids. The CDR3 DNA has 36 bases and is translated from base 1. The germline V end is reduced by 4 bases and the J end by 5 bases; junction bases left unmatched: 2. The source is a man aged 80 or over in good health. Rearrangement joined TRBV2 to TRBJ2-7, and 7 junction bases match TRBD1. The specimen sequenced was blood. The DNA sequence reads TGTGCCAGCAGTGGGGACAGAAACGAGCAGTACTTC. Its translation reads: CASSGDRNEQYF.